The 32 T cell receptor beta chains below come from one sample, sequenced in a study of CD8 T cells in ankylosing spondylitis. Overall study findings and caveats: Apparently characteristic of ankylosing spondylitis blood was a TCR beta motif (about 8 highly homologous variants).

TCRdb redid the calling of the 5' RACE reads with MiXCR, one entry per CDR3 protein. This table holds roughly 670,000 distinct CDR3 sequences, around 20% found once. Their recognized antigens are unknown. The source material was blood, either unsorted or a sorted T cell fraction (not recorded which). Receptors were obtained from a male donor with ankylosing spondylitis.

A few counts support this clonotype. The chain links TRBV5-1 to TRBJ1-4; D perhaps matches TRBD1 (6 bases). The V gene lost 0 bases and the J gene lost 3 bases, with 9 bases spanning the gap. CDR3 length: 15 residues. CDR1 is SGHRS and CDR2 is YFSETQ in the germline V gene. The CDR3 coding sequence is TGCGCCAGCAGCTTGGTGGGGGCAGCTAATGAAAAACTGTTTTTT. Translating it yields CASSLVGAANEKLFF. The whole variable domain, remainder taken from reference TRBV5-1 and TRBJ1-4, is KAGVTQTPRYLIKTRGQQVTLSCSPISGHRSVSWYQQTPGQGLQFLFEYFSETQRNKGNFPGRFSGRQFSNSRSEMNVSTLELGDSALYLCASSLVGAANEKLFFGSGTQLSVL.

In its sample, this clonotype was seen a few times. This CDR3 reads CAISEDGGEAFF. DNA for the CDR3: TGTGCCATCAGTGAAGACGGCGGTGAAGCTTTCTTT. This chain links TRBV10-3 with TRBJ1-1, with no clear D. The V end was cut by 3 bases, the J end by 7 bases, with 9 bases between. The CDR3 loop spans 12 amino acids. CDR1 and CDR2 from the germline V gene are ENHRY and SYGVKD.

V usage is TRBV12-3 or TRBV12-4 and J usage is TRBJ2-1; TRBD2 might be the D (5 bases). This CDR3 has 16 amino acids. The V end lost 5 bases, the J end lost 5 bases, and 19 bases lay between the germline ends. As DNA, the CDR3 is TGTGCCAGCAGTGCTTGGACTGCCCCACCTAACAATGAGCAGTTCTTC. It codes for CASSAWTAPPNNEQFF.

This clonotype occurred a few times. J is TRBJ2-1 and V is TRBV3-1; D possibly matches TRBD1 or TRBD2 (5 bases each). Germline CDR1 and CDR2: LGHDT and YNNKEL (reference sequence). Trimming pared 2 bases from V and 0 bases from J, leaving 11 bases between. The CDR3 length is 16 residues. CDR3 nucleotides: TGTGCCAGCAGCCAATCCCCAGGGAGCTCCTACAATGAGCAGTTCTTC. This encodes CASSQSPGSSYNEQFF.

This clonotype was counted only a few times. The CDR3 sequence is CATRGGYGYTF. The CDR3 DNA is TGTGCCACCCGGGGGGGCTATGGCTACACCTTC. This sequence joins TRBV12-3 or TRBV12-4 and TRBJ1-2; possible D gene TRBD1, 5 bases. This CDR3 comprises 11 residues. V lost 10 bases to trimming and J lost 4 bases, with 10 bases between them.

V is TRBV4-2 and J is TRBJ1-1; weak D call: TRBD1 (5 bases). This CDR3 contains 14 residues. With 6 bases removed from V and 3 bases from J, the gap between germline ends came to 14 bases. From germline, CDR1 is LGHNA and CDR2 YNFKEQ. As DNA, the CDR3 is TGTGCCAGCAGTATTTCGGGGGGGGACACTGAAGCTTTCTTT. Protein: CASSISGGDTEAFF.

The V call is TRBV12-3 or TRBV12-4, the J call TRBJ2-3, with 7 bases matching TRBD2. The CDR3 is 13 amino acids. The J segment lost 4 bases and the V segment lost 9 bases, leaving 7 bases of the junction unmatched. The CDR3 bases are TGTGCCAGTAAGGGAGGGGTCGCAGATACGCAGTATTTT. Translation: CASKGGVADTQYF.

The sample holds many counts of this clonotype. The rearrangement joins TRBV28 to TRBJ2-5; 13 nucleotides align to TRBD2. Germline V CDR1 and CDR2: MDHEN, SYDVKM. The CDR3 is 20 amino acids. V shed 4 bases, J shed 5 bases, and the junction held 19 bases outside the gene matches. The CDR3 spells CASSSGKGTSGIARMETQYF. Written as DNA, the CDR3 is TGTGCCAGCAGTTCCGGGAAGGGGACTAGCGGGATCGCGAGAATGGAGACCCAGTACTTC.

The chain employs TRBV12-3 or TRBV12-4 and TRBJ1-1; 9 bases map to TRBD1. The CDR3 has 15 amino acids. V lost 5 bases, J lost 0 bases, and 4 bases stayed unmatched. This CDR3 is CASSTGGLMNTEAFF. In nucleotides, the CDR3 is TGTGCCAGCAGTACAGGGGGCCTTATGAACACTGAAGCTTTCTTT.

This clonotype has just a few counts. V gene TRBV5-1 combines with J gene TRBJ2-4, with 7 bases that match TRBD2. In germline, CDR1 is SGHRS, CDR2 YFSETQ. CDR3 length equals 14 residues. Losses at the gene ends were 4 bases for V and 8 bases for J; bases not matched to a gene: 9. The CDR3, as DNA: TGCGCCAGCAGCCCCGTGGGAGGGCGGCACATTCAGTACTTC. Its translation is CASSPVGGRHIQYF. Together with reference TRBV5-1 and TRBJ2-4, the CDR3 gives the full variable domain: KAGVTQTPRYLIKTRGQQVTLSCSPISGHRSVSWYQQTPGQGLQFLFEYFSETQRNKGNFPGRFSGRQFSNSRSEMNVSTLELGDSALYLCASSPVGGRHIQYFGAGTRLSVL.

This rearrangement joins TRBV5-6 to TRBJ2-3; 10 bases match TRBD2. The CDR3 is 18 amino acids. CDR1 SGHDT and CDR2 YYEEEE come from the germline V gene. The V and J ends lost 2 bases and 2 bases, in that order; junction bases with no gene match: 11. CDR3 coding DNA: TGTGCCAGCAGCTTCGGGTTTGTAGCGGGGGGACACACAGATACGCAGTATTTT. Protein sequence: CASSFGFVAGGHTDTQYF.

This clonotype was counted between two and nine times. At one end the junction does not follow the germline gene, possibly because of a read error. V usage is TRBV7-7 and J usage is TRBJ2-1; 11 bases fit TRBD2. CDR3 size: 16 residues. The germline V gene has CDR1 SSHAT and CDR2 FNYEAQ (reference sequence). The CDR3 sequence: CASSPAGTSGNNEQFF. The CDR3 DNA is TGTGCTAGCAGCCCCGCCGGGACTAGCGGTAACAATGAGCAGTTCTTC.

V gene TRBV7-2 combines with J gene TRBJ2-3, with D unclear. V lost 5 bases and J lost 2, with 8 bases in between. CDR1 is SGHTA and CDR2 is FQGNSA in the germline V gene. The CDR3 has 13 amino acids. CDR3 residues: CASSTKFTDTQYF. The CDR3 DNA follows: TGTGCCAGCAGCACGAAGTTCACAGATACGCAGTATTTT.

In this sample, this clonotype turned up a few times. CDR3 nucleotide sequence: TGTGCCAGCAGTGGCGCCGGACTAGCGGGGGGCAATGAGCAGTTCTTC. The encoded protein is CASSGAGLAGGNEQFF. This sequence joins TRBV6-1 and TRBJ2-1, with 14 bases that match TRBD2. The CDR3 spans 16 residues. V was clipped by 4 bases and J by 6 bases; unmatched bases: 5. Per the germline V gene, CDR1 is MNHNS and CDR2 is SASEGT.

This clonotype appeared a few times. The V and J genes are TRBV6-5 and TRBJ1-4, with a possible D match to TRBD1 (5 bases). The CDR3 is made up of 16 amino acids. The V end lost 4 bases, the J end lost 3 bases, and 15 bases lay between the germline ends. The germline V gene has CDR1 MNHEY and CDR2 SVGAGI. CDR3 DNA: TGTGCCAGCAGTTCAAATCCGGGACGGCCTAATGAAAAACTGTTTTTT. It translates to CASSSNPGRPNEKLFF.

This clonotype has just a few counts. The gene calls are TRBV29-1 and TRBJ1-2, with TRBD1 matching over 8 bases. V was pared by 3 bases and J by 5 bases, with 8 bases of the junction left unmatched. The CDR3 length is 14 residues. Germline CDR1 SQVTM, CDR2 ANQGSEA. The chain's CDR3 is CSVETDDRGYGYTF. Written as DNA, the CDR3 is TGCAGCGTTGAGACGGACGACAGGGGATATGGCTACACCTTC. The full variable domain, completed using reference TRBV29-1 and TRBJ1-2, is SAVISQKPSRDICQRGTSLTIQCQVDSQVTMMFWYRQQPGQSLTLIATANQGSEATYESGFVIDKFPISRPNLTFSTLTVSNMSPEDSSIYLCSVETDDRGYGYTFGSGTRLTVV.

V usage is TRBV28 and J usage is TRBJ1-6; 11 nucleotides align to TRBD1. Trimming cost V 7 bases and J 8 bases; bases outside gene matches: 13. The germline V gene encodes CDR1 MDHEN and CDR2 SYDVKM. CDR3 length equals 17 residues. For the CDR3, the DNA is TGTGCCAGCACTTCCCAGGGAGGGGGACAGGGGGATTCACCCCTCCACTTT. Protein sequence: CASTSQGGGQGDSPLHF. Together with reference TRBV28 and TRBJ1-6, the CDR3 gives the full variable domain: DVKVTQSSRYLVKRTGEKVFLECVQDMDHENMFWYRQDPGLGLRLIYFSYDVKMKEKGDIPEGYSVSREKKERFSLILESASTNQTSMYLCASTSQGGGQGDSPLHFGNGTRLTVT.

This clonotype was observed a few times. The chain has TRBV28 and TRBJ2-7, with 7 bases lining up with TRBD2. Germline V gene lookup returns CDR1 MDHEN and CDR2 SYDVKM. The CDR3 extends over 15 amino acids. The junction had 9 bases not matched to a gene; V was cut back by 1 base and J by 6 bases. The CDR3 loop reads CASSLFGGSHSEQYF. CDR3 nucleotides: TGTGCCAGCAGTTTATTTGGCGGGAGTCATTCCGAGCAGTACTTC.

The chain joins TRBV6-2 or TRBV6-3 to TRBJ2-5; 10 nucleotides line up with TRBD1. Germline-derived CDR1 and CDR2 are MNHEY and SVGEGT. The J segment lost 5 bases and the V segment lost 7 bases, leaving 13 bases of the junction unmatched. The CDR3 spans 16 residues. CDR3 in DNA: TGTGCCAGCACGGTCCGGGACAGGGGTTATGCGGAGACCCAGTACTTC. Its translation: CASTVRDRGYAETQYF.

V usage is TRBV11-1 and J usage is TRBJ2-7; TRBD2 agrees at 11 bases. The germline gives CDR1 SGHAT, CDR2 FQDESV (reference sequence). The V and J ends lost 5 bases and 3 bases, in that order; junction bases with no gene match: 12. The CDR3 is made up of 17 amino acids. This CDR3 reads CASSPGPLAGGLYEQYF. In DNA form, the CDR3 reads TGTGCCAGCAGCCCCGGGCCTCTAGCGGGAGGCCTCTACGAGCAGTACTTC.

In this sample, this clonotype turned up a few times. The J gene is TRBJ1-3, the V gene TRBV9, with 9 bases fitting TRBD1. Germline V gene sequence: CDR1 SGDLS, CDR2 YYNGEE. With 4 bases clipped from V and 2 bases from J, the junction kept 10 bases outside the gene matches. There are 17 residues in the CDR3. The CDR3 loop is CASSPETGGFAGNTIYF. CDR3 coding DNA: TGTGCCAGCAGCCCAGAAACAGGGGGCTTTGCTGGAAACACCATATATTTT.

The CDR3 DNA is TGCAGTGCAGTCTTGCGGGAGTATGAGCAGTTCTTC. Translated, it gives CSAVLREYEQFF. The chain links TRBV20-1 to TRBJ2-1; TRBD2 agrees at 7 bases. CDR1 is DFQATT and CDR2 is SNEGSKA in the germline V gene (reference sequence). The CDR3 totals 12 residues. After removal of 6 bases from V and 8 bases from J, the junction contained 7 bases not matched to a gene.

This clonotype was observed many times. The CDR3 nucleotides read TGCGCCAGCAGCCAACTGTCACAGGGTAGGAATGAGCAGTTCTTC. This translates into CASSQLSQGRNEQFF. The V gene is TRBV4-1, the J gene TRBJ2-1; the D gene is possibly TRBD1 (6 bases). The CDR3 covers 15 residues. V dropped 2 bases and J dropped 7 bases, with 15 bases sitting between them. Germline CDR1 MGHRA, CDR2 YSYEKL.

In its sample, this clonotype was seen a few times. J is TRBJ1-2 and V is TRBV11-2; 8 bases align to TRBD1. The germline V gene encodes CDR1 SGHAT and CDR2 FQNNGV. J was trimmed by 0 bases and V by 3 bases; bases with no gene match: 18. The length of the CDR3 is 20 residues. CDR3: CASSLKQGVLLGQTNYGYTF. The CDR3, as DNA: TGTGCCAGCAGCTTGAAACAGGGGGTTCTACTCGGGCAAACTAACTATGGCTACACCTTC.

In this sample, this clonotype turned up many times. The V and J genes are TRBV29-1 and TRBJ2-1, with D possibly being TRBD1 (6 bases). Deletions cut 3 bases from V and 7 bases from J, with 10 bases between. CDR1 SQVTM and CDR2 ANQGSEA come from the germline V gene. The CDR3 spans 12 residues. The CDR3 here is CSVEDRPNEQFF. DNA of the CDR3: TGCAGCGTTGAGGACAGACCTAATGAGCAGTTCTTC.

The chain is built from TRBV11-2 and TRBJ2-7; the D gene is possibly TRBD2 (6 bases). V was shortened by 4 bases and J by 5 bases, with 21 bases between the two germline ends. Germline CDR1 SGHAT, CDR2 FQNNGV. The CDR3 is made up of 16 amino acids. The CDR3 DNA reads as TGTGCCAGCAGCTCCCCCGTCGGGGGTAGACCGCACGAGCAGTACTTC. It specifies CASSSPVGGRPHEQYF.

The CDR3 region is CASSVVPRSSYEQYF. CDR3 nucleotides: TGTGCCAGCAGCGTAGTTCCGAGGAGCTCCTACGAGCAGTACTTC. The chain is built from TRBV9 and TRBJ2-7; D remains ambiguous. V was trimmed by 0 bases and J by 0 bases, leaving 10 bases between them. The CDR3 has 15 residues. CDR1 and CDR2 from the germline V gene are SGDLS and YYNGEE.

The chain joins TRBV5-1 to TRBJ2-7, with unresolved D. This CDR3 contains 15 residues. Germline V gene sequence: CDR1 SGHRS, CDR2 YFSETQ. Trimming took 0 bases from V and 0 from J, leaving 10 bases between them. The CDR3 coding sequence is TGCGCCAGCAGCTTGGGTACAACCAGCTCCTACGAGCAGTACTTC. The encoded protein is CASSLGTTSSYEQYF.

The chain carries TRBV3-1 and TRBJ1-4, with unresolved D. Germline CDR1 LGHDT, CDR2 YNNKEL (reference sequence). CDR3 length: 13 amino acids. Trimming took off 8 bases at V and 4 bases at J, with 11 bases between the two ends. The CDR3, as DNA: TGTGCCAGCTCTAAGCAGCTTAATGAAAAACTGTTTTTT. Residues: CASSKQLNEKLFF.

The chain recombines TRBV4-3 with TRBJ2-7; 9 bases fit TRBD2. This CDR3 comprises 15 residues. Germline V gene sequence: CDR1 LGHNA, CDR2 YSLEER. Germline trimming cut 2 bases from V and 4 bases from J; bases unmatched to any gene: 6. In DNA form, the CDR3 reads TGCGCCAGCAGCCAACGGTTTAGCGGGAGTTACGAGCAGTACTTC. Amino acid sequence: CASSQRFSGSYEQYF.

This rearrangement joins TRBV20-1 to TRBJ1-1; D is ambiguous. V lost 0 bases, J lost 1 base, and 9 bases lay in between. Germline CDR1 DFQATT, CDR2 SNEGSKA (reference sequence). The CDR3 consists of 14 residues. The CDR3 spells CSARDRRSNTEAFF. CDR3 sequence (DNA): TGCAGTGCTAGAGATCGTCGGTCGAACACTGAAGCTTTCTTT.

The chain has TRBV24-1 and TRBJ2-2, with 9 bases aligning to TRBD2. Per germline, CDR1 KGHDR and CDR2 SFDVKD. The ends lost 0 bases at V and 1 base at J; junction bases unmatched: 2. The CDR3 covers 17 residues. CDR3 region: CATSDLQLAGNTGELFF. CDR3 in DNA: TGTGCCACCAGTGATTTGCAACTAGCGGGGAACACCGGGGAGCTGTTTTTT.